This TCR beta chain was recovered during a study of STAT5B mutations in CD4+ large granular lymphocyte leukemia. Findings and limits, study-wide: Main leukemic clonotypes were patient-specific, but roughly 26% appeared at low frequency elsewhere.

Some clones are missing from TCRdb's copy, which holds only in-frame ones; the method was immunoSEQ multiplex PCR. The repertoire has over 45,000 clones, about three quarters of them found once; the top ten carry more than 1.5%. Comments on this clone: Its antigen is not known.

Healthy controls were blood donor buffy coats. The clonotype comes from a human donor in good health. Specimen: CD4+ T cells from blood buffy coats.

CDR3 residues: CASSSDRGNTIYF. DNA for the CDR3: TGTGCCAGCAGCTCCGATCGGGGAAACACCATATATTTT. This chain uses TRBV5-6 with TRBJ1-3; D is unclear. This CDR3 is built from 13 residues. Deletions cut 3 bases from V and 4 bases from J, with 8 bases between. The germline V gene has CDR1 SGHDT and CDR2 YYEEEE.